The 11 T cell receptor beta chains below were found in one sample sequenced in a study of blood T cell repertoires in COVID-19. Profiling relied on immunoSEQ multiplex PCR, and the TCRdb table lists in-frame clones only, not all of them. This sample yields 210,000 or so clones, of which 80% are seen a single time; 3.5% to 5.5% belongs to the top ten. The sequenced sample consisted of PBMCs or T cells enriched from blood (not recorded which). The source of these receptors is a man aged 25-45 years with acute COVID-19.

The gene calls are TRBV6-6 and TRBJ1-5, with D tentatively TRBD1 (6 bases). Germline CDR1 MNHNY, CDR2 SVGAGI (reference sequence). The CDR3 has 15 amino acids. Trimming took off 6 bases at V and 0 bases at J, with 12 bases between the two ends. The CDR3 is CASSDRRNSNQPQHF. DNA of the CDR3: TGTGCCAGCAGCGACAGGAGAAATAGCAATCAGCCCCAGCATTTT.

The rearrangement joins TRBV3-1 (or the pseudogene TRBV3-2) to TRBJ1-2; tentatively, D is TRBD1 (5 bases). Germline V gene lookup returns CDR1 LGHDT and CDR2 YNNKEL (reference sequence). This CDR3 contains 12 residues. Between the trimmed V and J ends, which lost 4 bases and 2 bases, there was a span of 5 bases. CDR3 sequence (DNA): TGTGCCAGCAGCCGACAGAACTATGGCTACACCTTC. It specifies CASSRQNYGYTF.

To note about this clone: At one boundary the junction diverges from the germline segment, which might be a read error. In DNA form, the CDR3 reads TGCGCCCGCAGCGTGGGCGGGGGGGGTTACAATGAGCAGTTCTTC. This codes for CARSVGGGGYNEQFF. The chain employs TRBV5-1 and TRBJ2-1; TRBD2 matches 9 bases. CDR3 length: 15 amino acids. CDR1 is SGHRS, CDR2 YFSETQ, per germline. The full variable domain, rest sourced from reference TRBV5-1 and TRBJ2-1, is KAGVTQTPRYLIKTRGQQVTLSCSPISGHRSVSWYQQTPGQGLQFLFEYFSETQRNKGNFPGRFSGRQFSNSRSEMNVSTLELGDSALYLCARSVGGGGYNEQFFGPGTRLTVL.

V gene TRBV5-4 combines with J gene TRBJ1-4, with TRBD1 identical over 7 bases. The CDR3 extends over 19 amino acids. Germline V lookup: CDR1 SGHNT, CDR2 YYREEE (reference sequence). J lost 0 bases, V lost 4 bases, and 15 bases had no gene match. CDR3 nucleotides: TGTGCCAGCAGCCCGGCACCCCCGGGACAGCATTCAACTAATGAAAAACTGTTTTTT. It codes for CASSPAPPGQHSTNEKLFF. Based on the CDR3 plus reference TRBV5-4 and TRBJ1-4, the full variable domain is ETGVTQSPTHLIKTRGQQVTLRCSSQSGHNTVSWYQQALGQGPQFIFQYYREEENGRGNFPPRFSGLQFPNYSSELNVNALELDDSALYLCASSPAPPGQHSTNEKLFFGSGTQLSVL.

Turning to this clone: A read error may be the cause here, since a much bigger clone is one base away. The sample has other DNA sequences that encode this CDR3 too. V gene TRBV9 combines with J gene TRBJ2-7; 7 bases are shared with TRBD1. This CDR3 has 15 residues. Looked up from germline, CDR1 is SGDLS and CDR2 is YYNGEE. The CDR3 is CASSVGQGVGYEQYF. The DNA for the CDR3 is TGTGCCAGCAGCGTTGGGCAGGGGGTTGGCTACGAACAGTACTTC.

The chain carries TRBV9 and TRBJ1-4; D not certain. Germline CDR1 reads SGDLS; CDR2 reads YYNGEE. The CDR3 spans 12 residues. Trimming pared 0 bases from V and 11 bases from J, leaving 8 bases between. The CDR3 is CASSVVPGKLFF. The CDR3 DNA is TGTGCCAGCAGCGTAGTCCCAGGCAAACTGTTTTTT.

The V gene is TRBV5-1, the J gene TRBJ2-2; 10 positions match TRBD1. This CDR3 has 16 residues. Losses at the gene ends were 0 bases for V and 6 bases for J; bases not matched to a gene: 5. Germline V gives CDR1 SGHRS, CDR2 YFSETQ. This chain's CDR3 is CASSLAGTGAAGELFF. The CDR3 DNA follows: TGCGCCAGCAGCTTGGCCGGGACAGGGGCCGCCGGGGAGCTGTTTTTT.

The chain joins TRBV12-3 or TRBV12-4 to TRBJ1-1; D gene uncertain. The CDR3 sequence is 12 residues long. V was trimmed by 1 base and J by 6 bases, leaving 6 bases between them. The DNA for the CDR3 is TGTGCCAGCAGTTTAGGCGGATCTGAAGCTTTCTTT. Translated: CASSLGGSEAFF.

The rearrangement links TRBV2 to TRBJ2-7, with D perhaps TRBD1 (5 bases). CDR1 and CDR2 (germline): SNHLY, FYNNEI. This CDR3 comprises 13 residues. The V end lost 5 bases, the J end lost 3 bases, and 11 bases lay between the germline ends. Written as DNA, the CDR3 is TGTGCCAGCAGTATTCAGGGTAACTACGAGCAGTACTTC. Encoded protein: CASSIQGNYEQYF.

This clone was observed a few times. The gene calls are TRBV28 and TRBJ2-5, with a possible D match to TRBD2 (5 bases). This CDR3 is built from 14 residues. Germline V CDR1 and CDR2: MDHEN, SYDVKM. V lost 2 bases to trimming and J lost 0 bases, with 7 bases between them. The CDR3, as DNA: TGTGCCAGCAGTTTACGAGGGTACCAAGAGACCCAGTACTTC. It translates to CASSLRGYQETQYF. Supplemented by reference TRBV28 and TRBJ2-5, the full variable domain reads DVKVTQSSRYLVKRTGEKVFLECVQDMDHENMFWYRQDPGLGLRLIYFSYDVKMKEKGDIPEGYSVSREKKERFSLILESASTNQTSMYLCASSLRGYQETQYFGPGTRLLVL.

The rearrangement uses TRBV6-5 and TRBJ1-3, with TRBD1 matching 7 bases. The CDR3 runs 14 residues. V trimming: 6 bases; J trimming: 3 bases; junction bases outside the gene matches: 5. The germline CDR1 and CDR2 sequences are MNHEY and SVGAGI. The CDR3 region is CASSWGQSGNTIYF. CDR3 nucleotides: TGTGCCAGCAGCTGGGGACAGAGTGGAAACACCATATATTTT.